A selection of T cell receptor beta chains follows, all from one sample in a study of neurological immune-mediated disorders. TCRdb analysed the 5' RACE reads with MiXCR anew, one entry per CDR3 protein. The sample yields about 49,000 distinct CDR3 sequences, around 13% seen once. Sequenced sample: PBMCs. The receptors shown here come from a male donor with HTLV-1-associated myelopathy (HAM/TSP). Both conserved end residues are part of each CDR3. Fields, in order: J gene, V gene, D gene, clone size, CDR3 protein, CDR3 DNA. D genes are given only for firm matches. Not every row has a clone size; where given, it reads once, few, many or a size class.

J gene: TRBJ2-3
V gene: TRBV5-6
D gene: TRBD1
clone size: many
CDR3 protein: CASSWGQGTSTDTQYF
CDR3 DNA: TGTGCCAGCAGCTGGGGACAGGGGACTAGCACAGATACGCAGTATTTT

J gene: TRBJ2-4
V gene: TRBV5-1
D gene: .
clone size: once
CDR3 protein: CASSLETDIQYF
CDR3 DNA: TGCGCCAGCAGCTTGGAGACTGACATTCAGTACTTC

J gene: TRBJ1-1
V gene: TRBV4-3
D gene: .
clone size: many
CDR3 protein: CASSQETLVNTEAFF
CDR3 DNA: TGCGCCAGCAGCCAAGAAACCCTGGTGAACACTGAAGCTTTCTTT

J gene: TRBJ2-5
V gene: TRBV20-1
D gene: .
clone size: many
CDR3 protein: CSARDPRTSRQETQYF
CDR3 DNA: TGCAGTGCTAGAGACCCCAGGACATCTCGGCAAGAGACCCAGTACTTC

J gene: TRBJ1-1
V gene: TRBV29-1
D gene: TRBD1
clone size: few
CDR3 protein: CSAGQGMVNTEAFF
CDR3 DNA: TGCAGCGCAGGACAGGGTATGGTGAACACTGAAGCTTTCTTT

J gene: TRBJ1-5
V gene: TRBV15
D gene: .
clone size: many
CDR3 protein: CATSFGGPNQPQHF
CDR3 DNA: TGTGCCACCAGTTTCGGGGGGCCCAATCAGCCCCAGCATTTT

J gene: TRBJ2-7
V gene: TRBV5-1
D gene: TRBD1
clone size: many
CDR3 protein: CASSWDRGNEQYF
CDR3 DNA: TGCGCCAGCAGCTGGGACAGGGGCAACGAGCAGTACTTC

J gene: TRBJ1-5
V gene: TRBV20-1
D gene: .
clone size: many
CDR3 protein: CSAGLSQSNQPQHF
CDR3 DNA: TGCAGTGCTGGCCTTTCACAGAGCAATCAGCCCCAGCATTTT

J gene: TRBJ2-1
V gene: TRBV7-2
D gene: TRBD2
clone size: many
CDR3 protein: CASSLLDRGDQFF
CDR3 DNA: TGTGCCAGCAGCTTATTGGACCGGGGGGATCAGTTCTTC

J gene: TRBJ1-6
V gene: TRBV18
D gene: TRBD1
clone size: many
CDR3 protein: CASSPLTGDNNSPLHF
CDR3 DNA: TGTGCCAGCTCACCCTTGACAGGGGATAATAATTCACCCCTCCACTTT

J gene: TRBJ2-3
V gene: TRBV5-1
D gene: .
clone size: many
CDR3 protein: CASKSQVGADTQYF
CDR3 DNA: TGCGCCAGCAAATCTCAAGTCGGGGCAGATACGCAGTATTTT

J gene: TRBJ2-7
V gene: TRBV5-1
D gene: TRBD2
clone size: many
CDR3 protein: CASSLAASGGFSYEQYF
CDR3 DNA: TGCGCCAGCAGCTTGGCGGCTAGCGGGGGCTTCTCCTACGAGCAGTACTTC

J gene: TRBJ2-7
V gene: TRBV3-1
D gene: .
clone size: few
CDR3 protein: CASSRQPDEQYF
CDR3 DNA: TGTGCCAGCAGCCGACAGCCGGACGAGCAGTACTTC

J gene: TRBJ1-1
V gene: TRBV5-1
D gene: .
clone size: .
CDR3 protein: CASSLSSEVNSEAFF
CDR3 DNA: TGCGCCAGCAGCTTGAGTTCCGAGGTGAACTCTGAAGCTTTCTTT

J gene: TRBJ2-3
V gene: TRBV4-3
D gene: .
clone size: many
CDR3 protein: CASSQRTPPDTQYF
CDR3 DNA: TGCGCCAGCAGCCAGAGGACCCCGCCCGATACGCAGTATTTT

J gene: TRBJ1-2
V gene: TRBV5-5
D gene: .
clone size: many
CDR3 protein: CASSLEDRGGYTF
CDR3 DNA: TGTGCCAGCAGCTTGGAGGACCGGGGGGGCTACACCTTC

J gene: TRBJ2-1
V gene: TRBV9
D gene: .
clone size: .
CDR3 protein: CASGIGGANYNEQFF
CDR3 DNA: TGTGCCAGCGGGATCGGGGGTGCAAACTACAACGAGCAGTTCTTC

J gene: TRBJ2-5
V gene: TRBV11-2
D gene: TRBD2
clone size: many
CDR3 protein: CASSRTSGGRHVEAQYF
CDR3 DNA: TGTGCCAGCAGTCGGACTAGCGGGGGACGTCATGTAGAGGCCCAGTACTTC

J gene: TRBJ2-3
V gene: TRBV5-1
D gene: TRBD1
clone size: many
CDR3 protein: CASSFRTGEDTQYF
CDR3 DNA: TGCGCCAGCAGCTTTAGGACAGGGGAAGATACGCAGTATTTT

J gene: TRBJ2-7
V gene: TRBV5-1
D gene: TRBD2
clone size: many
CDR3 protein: CASSPPRTSGVVSEQYF
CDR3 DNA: TGCGCCAGCAGCCCCCCAAGGACTAGCGGGGTAGTATCCGAGCAGTACTTC

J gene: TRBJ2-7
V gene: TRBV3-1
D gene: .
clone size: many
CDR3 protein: CASSQEPGMWHF
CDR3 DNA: TGTGCCAGCAGCCAAGAACCGGGGATGTGGCACTTC

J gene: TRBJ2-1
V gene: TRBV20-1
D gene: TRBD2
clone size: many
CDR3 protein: CSARDLAGGYNEQFF
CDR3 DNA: TGCAGTGCTAGAGATCTAGCGGGGGGGTACAATGAGCAGTTCTTC

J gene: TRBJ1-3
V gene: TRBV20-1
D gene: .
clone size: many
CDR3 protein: CSARPTGRLSGNTIYF
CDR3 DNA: TGCAGTGCTAGACCTACGGGACGGCTCTCTGGAAACACCATATATTTT

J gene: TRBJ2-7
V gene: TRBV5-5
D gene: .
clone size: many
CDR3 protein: CASSFRDF
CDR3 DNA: TGTGCCAGCAGTTTCAGGGACTTC

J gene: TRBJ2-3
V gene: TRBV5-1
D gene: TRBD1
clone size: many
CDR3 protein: CASSSRGTTDTQYF
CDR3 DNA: TGCGCCAGCAGCTCCAGGGGGACCACAGATACGCAGTATTTT

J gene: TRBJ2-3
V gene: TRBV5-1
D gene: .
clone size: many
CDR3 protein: CASSFSERTDTQYF
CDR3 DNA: TGCGCCAGCAGCTTTTCGGAACGCACAGATACGCAGTATTTT

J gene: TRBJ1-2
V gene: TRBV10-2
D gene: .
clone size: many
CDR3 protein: CALGGTAGTYGYTF
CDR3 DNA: TGCGCCCTGGGGGGGACGGCTGGGACCTATGGCTACACCTTC

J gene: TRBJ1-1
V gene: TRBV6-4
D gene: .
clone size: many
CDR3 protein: CASYGQPNTEAFF
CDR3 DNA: TGTGCCAGCTACGGACAGCCAAACACTGAAGCTTTCTTT

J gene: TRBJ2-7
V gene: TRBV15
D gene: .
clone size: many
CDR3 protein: CATSRPTGQEEQYF
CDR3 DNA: TGTGCCACCAGCAGGCCGACAGGCCAAGAGGAGCAGTACTTC